Below, one T cell receptor beta chain is given with its context. Random hexamers were used to reverse transcribe about 0.5 to 1 ug of RNA. Each CDR3 protein is one row after TCRdb ran MiXCR on the immunoSEQ multiplex PCR reads. There are approximately 76,000 distinct CDR3 sequences in the sample; about 95% occur only once, and about 0.4% lies in the top ten. TCR beta sequencing was performed on blood CD8+ and CD4+ T cells. The patients who served as multiple sclerosis controls were treatment-naive and had stable or active relapsing-remitting disease that fulfilled the revised McDonald criteria. The data were taken from a study of CD8 T cells in Susac syndrome. Source material: CD8+ T cells from PBMCs. The sequence was obtained from a human donor with multiple sclerosis.

CDR3 DNA sequence: TGTGCCAGCAGCCAAGGCCTGTACAATGAGCAGTTCTTC. Translation: CASSQGLYNEQFF. V is TRBV3-1 and J is TRBJ2-1; D remains ambiguous. CDR1 is LGHDT, CDR2 YNNKEL, per germline (reference sequence). The CDR3 length is 13 residues. The V and J ends lost 1 base and 4 bases respectively, with 5 bases between them.